Following are 2 T cell receptor beta chains from one sample sequenced in a study of shared clonotypes between healthy human individuals. The assay was immunoSEQ multiplex PCR, and TCRdb's table has in-frame clones only and misses some. This table holds roughly 1,800,000 clones, 85% to 95% found once. CD45RO-negative, CCR7-positively selected cells formed the naive CD8 fraction, excluding terminally differentiated effector memory CD45RA+ cells. Sequencing was done on a sample of naive CD8+ T cells sorted from blood. These TCRs come from a man younger than 30 in good health.

The chain carries TRBV4-1 and TRBJ1-2; D is unclear. V was clipped by 0 bases and J by 0 bases, with 8 bases between them. The CDR3 is made up of 15 amino acids. Looked up from germline, CDR1 is MGHRA and CDR2 is YSYEKL. The CDR3 DNA follows: TGCGCCAGCAGCCAAGAACGGGAGCCTAACTATGGCTACACCTTC. Protein: CASSQEREPNYGYTF.

The gene calls are TRBV30 and TRBJ2-3; the match to TRBD1 covers 8 bases. Germline CDR1 is GTSNPN and CDR2 is SVGIG (reference sequence). Trimming took 5 bases from V and 3 from J; bases not matched to a gene: 7. The CDR3 has 14 residues. CDR3 sequence reads: CAWETGVFTDTQYF. CDR3 DNA: TGTGCCTGGGAGACAGGGGTGTTTACAGATACGCAGTATTTT.